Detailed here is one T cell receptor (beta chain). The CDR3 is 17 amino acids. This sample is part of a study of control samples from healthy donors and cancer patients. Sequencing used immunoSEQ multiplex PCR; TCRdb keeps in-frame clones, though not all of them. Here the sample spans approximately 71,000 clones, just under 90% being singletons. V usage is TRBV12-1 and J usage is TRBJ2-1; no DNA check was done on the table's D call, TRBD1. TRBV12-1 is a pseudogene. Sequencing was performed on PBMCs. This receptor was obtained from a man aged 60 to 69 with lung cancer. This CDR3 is CASSFYRTGASYNEQFF. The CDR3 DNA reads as TGTGCCAGCAGCTTTTATCGAACAGGGGCCTCCTACAATGAGCAGTTCTTC.